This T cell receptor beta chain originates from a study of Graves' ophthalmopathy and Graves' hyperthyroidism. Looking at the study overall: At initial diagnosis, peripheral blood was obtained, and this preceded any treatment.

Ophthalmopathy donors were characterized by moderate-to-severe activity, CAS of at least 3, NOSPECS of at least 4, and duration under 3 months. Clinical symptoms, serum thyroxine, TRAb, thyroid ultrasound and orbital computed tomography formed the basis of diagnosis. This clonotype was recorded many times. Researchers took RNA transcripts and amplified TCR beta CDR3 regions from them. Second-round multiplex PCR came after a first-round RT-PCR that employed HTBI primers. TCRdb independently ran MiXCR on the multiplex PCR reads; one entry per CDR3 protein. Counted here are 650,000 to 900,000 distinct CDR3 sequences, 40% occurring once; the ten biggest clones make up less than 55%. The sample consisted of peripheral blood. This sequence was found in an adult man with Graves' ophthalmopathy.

This CDR3 is CASSESSRLEAFF. The CDR3 nucleotides are TGCGCCAGCAGTGAGAGTTCTCGGTTAGAAGCTTTCTTT. This chain joins TRBV10-1 and TRBJ1-1; D unclear. Trimming shortened V by 2 bases and J by 8 bases, and 12 bases separated the two germline ends. Germline assignment: CDR1 WNHNN and CDR2 SYGVQD (reference sequence). The CDR3 extends over 13 amino acids.